The next 26 T cell receptor beta chains were all read from a single sample in a study of OX40 agonist ivuxolimab in advanced cancers. Generated by immunoSEQ multiplex PCR, the TCRdb table keeps only in-frame clones and is missing some. In the table there are 30,000 to 35,000 clones, over 80% of which are singletons. Sequencing used CD4+ or CD8+ T cells sorted from blood, obtained in a trial of the OX40 agonist ivuxolimab. All receptors come from an adult with an advanced solid tumor such as melanoma, head and neck, liver or kidney cancer.

The CDR3 DNA sequence: TGTGCCAGCAGCTTAGGCCAGGGGAGGGGGGACCTCTACGAGCAGTACTTC. It translates to CASSLGQGRGDLYEQYF. The chain has TRBV13 and TRBJ2-7; D might be TRBD2 (7 bases). Per germline, CDR1 PRHDT and CDR2 FYEKMQ (reference sequence). The V gene lost 0 bases and the J gene lost 3 bases, with 18 bases spanning the gap. This CDR3 has 17 amino acids.

The V gene is TRBV11-2, the J gene TRBJ2-4, with D possibly matching TRBD1 (6 bases). CDR3 length equals 15 residues. The germline V gene has CDR1 SGHAT and CDR2 FQNNGV. Trimming pared 6 bases from V and 6 bases from J, leaving 18 bases between. CDR3 residues: CASRQTTGLGNIQYF. The CDR3 nucleotides are TGTGCCAGCAGACAGACAACAGGGTTGGGAAACATTCAGTACTTC.

The chain links TRBV29-1 to TRBJ2-3; 9 nucleotides agree with TRBD2. Germline-derived CDR1 and CDR2 are SQVTM and ANQGSEA. The CDR3 runs 13 residues. With 7 bases clipped from V and 2 bases from J, the junction kept 4 bases outside the gene matches. The DNA of the CDR3 is TGCAGCGAAGCGGGGGGCCTCACAGATACGCAGTATTTT. This gives the protein CSEAGGLTDTQYF.

Within the sample, this clone is medium-sized. Other DNA sequences in the sample encode the same CDR3. The CDR3 loop is CASSFWGNEQFF. The DNA for the CDR3 is TGTGCCAGCAGTTTCTGGGGTAATGAGCAGTTCTTC. The chain uses TRBV28 and TRBJ2-1; unclear D gene. CDR1 is MDHEN and CDR2 is SYDVKM in the germline V gene. Deletions cut 3 bases from V and 7 bases from J, with 7 bases between. The CDR3 covers 12 residues.

This chain connects TRBV7-3 to TRBJ1-1; D perhaps matches TRBD1 (5 bases). The CDR3 is made up of 13 amino acids. Germline values: CDR1 SGHTA, CDR2 FQGTGA. Trimming pared 3 bases from V and 4 bases from J, leaving 9 bases between. The CDR3 loop reads CASSFQGGTEAFF. The CDR3 coding sequence is TGTGCCAGCAGCTTTCAGGGAGGCACTGAAGCTTTCTTT. The full variable domain, its missing parts supplied by reference TRBV7-3 and TRBJ1-1, is GAGVSQTPSNKVTEKGKYVELRCDPISGHTALYWYRQSLGQGPEFLIYFQGTGAADDSGLPNDRFFAVRPEGSVSTLKIQRTERGDSAVYLCASSFQGGTEAFFGQGTRLTVV.

V usage is TRBV15 and J usage is TRBJ2-3; 10 positions match TRBD1. The CDR3 has 16 residues. Germline CDR1 reads LNHNV; CDR2 reads YYDKDF (reference sequence). With V trimmed by 2 bases and J by 3 bases, 5 bases remained unmatched. DNA of the CDR3: TGTGCCACCAGCAGAACACCGGGACAGGGGACAGATACGCAGTATTTT. This encodes CATSRTPGQGTDTQYF.

V and J are TRBV11-2 and TRBJ2-7, with 8 bases that match TRBD1. The CDR3 sequence is 14 residues long. The V gene's germline CDR1 is SGHAT and CDR2 FQNNGV. Trimming at V came to 2 bases and at J to 3 bases, leaving 3 bases not matched to a gene. The CDR3 reads CASSLSGGNYEQYF. The CDR3 DNA follows: TGTGCCAGCAGCTTATCAGGGGGCAACTACGAGCAGTACTTC.

This sequence joins TRBV7-8 and TRBJ1-1; 10 bases map to TRBD1. V lost 1 base, J lost 7 bases, and 9 bases stayed unmatched. CDR1 is SGHVS, CDR2 FQNEAQ, per germline. The CDR3 has 16 residues. The CDR3 DNA reads TGTGCCAGCAGCTTAGAGGGGGGGGACAGGGGAAGTGAAGCTTTCTTT. Translated: CASSLEGGDRGSEAFF.

This chain links TRBV9 with TRBJ2-7; maybe TRBD2 (6 bases). This CDR3 has 15 amino acids. The germline gives CDR1 SGDLS, CDR2 YYNGEE. Trimming left V 4 bases short and J 2 bases short, with 16 bases between. Here the CDR3 DNA reads TGTGCCAGCAGCTTAGGAGGGGCTGGGCCCTACGAGCAGTACTTC. It codes for CASSLGGAGPYEQYF.

The V call is TRBV5-4, the J call TRBJ2-5; unclear D gene. CDR1 SGHNT and CDR2 YYREEE come from the germline V gene (reference sequence). V was trimmed by 1 base and J by 4 bases, leaving 8 bases between them. The CDR3 runs to 13 residues. This CDR3 is CASSLSQIETQYF. DNA for the CDR3: TGTGCCAGCAGCTTGAGCCAGATAGAGACCCAGTACTTC.

This clone has only a few counts. The chain uses TRBV7-8 and TRBJ2-7; TRBD1 is a possible D gene (6 bases). The CDR3 is 15 residues long. V lost 3 bases and J lost 4, with 16 bases in between. Germline V gene sequence: CDR1 SGHVS, CDR2 FQNEAQ. The chain's CDR3 is CASSLAPGHLYEQYF. As DNA, the CDR3 is TGTGCCAGCAGCTTGGCCCCGGGACACCTTTACGAGCAGTACTTC.

The rearrangement uses TRBV5-1 and TRBJ1-1; D unclear. This CDR3 contains 14 residues. Trimming took 2 bases from V and 1 from J, leaving 9 bases between them. Germline CDR1 is SGHRS and CDR2 is YFSETQ. CDR3 bases: TGCGCCAGCAGCTTACAGAACTGGAACACTGAAGCTTTCTTT. This translates into CASSLQNWNTEAFF.

The J gene is TRBJ2-2, the V gene TRBV6-1; D gene unclear. There are 14 residues in the CDR3. CDR1 and CDR2 (germline): MNHNS, SASEGT. V lost 0 bases, J lost 7 bases, and 9 bases lay in between. The chain's CDR3 is CASSEADGHGELFF. The CDR3 DNA reads TGTGCCAGCAGTGAAGCAGACGGCCACGGGGAGCTGTTTTTT.

This rearrangement joins TRBV4-3 to TRBJ1-5; 7 nucleotides match TRBD1. Germline CDR1 and CDR2: LGHNA and YSLEER. This CDR3 has 17 amino acids. Trimming took 4 bases from V and 12 from J; bases not matched to a gene: 21. This chain's CDR3 is CASSPKGRTGVLISQHF. The CDR3 DNA reads as TGCGCCAGCAGCCCAAAGGGTCGGACAGGCGTGTTAATCAGCCAGCATTTT.

The chain joins TRBV9 to TRBJ2-5; possibly TRBD1 or TRBD2 for D (6 bases each). V was shortened by 3 bases and J by 2 bases, with 17 bases between the two germline ends. The CDR3 is 16 residues long. Germline CDR1 and CDR2: SGDLS and YYNGEE. CDR3 sequence (DNA): TGTGCCAGCAGCGGAGGGGGGCGGTTGACACAAGAGACCCAGTACTTC. Translated: CASSGGGRLTQETQYF.

Here the CDR3 DNA reads TGTGCCAGCAGTTTAGGACAGGGTATCCAGCCCCAGCATTTT. It is translated as CASSLGQGIQPQHF. This sequence joins TRBV27 and TRBJ1-5; TRBD1 agrees at 8 bases. The junction had 4 bases not matched to a gene; V was cut back by 2 bases and J by 7 bases. The CDR3 is made up of 14 amino acids. Germline loops: CDR1 MNHEY, CDR2 SMNVEV (reference sequence).

This clone was observed a handful of times. This chain links TRBV4-3 with TRBJ1-6; D unclear. The V and J ends lost 7 bases and 7 bases respectively, with 17 bases between them. Germline CDR1 reads LGHNA; CDR2 reads YSLEER. The length of the CDR3 is 15 residues. This CDR3 reads CASKASQNWNSPLHF. CDR3 sequence (DNA): TGCGCCAGCAAGGCCTCCCAGAACTGGAATTCACCCCTCCACTTT.

This chain links TRBV30 with TRBJ1-5, with D hard to call. Per the germline V gene, CDR1 is GTSNPN and CDR2 is SVGIG (reference sequence). CDR3 length: 14 residues. V dropped 1 base and J dropped 4 bases, with 11 bases sitting between them. As DNA, the CDR3 is TGTGCCTGGAGTGAAGGGCTTGGAAATCAGCCCCAGCATTTT. Protein: CAWSEGLGNQPQHF.

As DNA, the CDR3 is TGTGCCACACAGGGCGGCTTCTACGAGCAGTACTTC. Translated, it gives CATQGGFYEQYF. The chain is built from TRBV6-6 and TRBJ2-7; D might be TRBD1 (6 bases). Germline lookup yields CDR1 MNHNY and CDR2 SVGAGI (reference sequence). The CDR3 runs to 12 residues. The germline V and J ends were trimmed by 10 bases and 3 bases, with 13 bases remaining between them.

Comments on this clone: The same CDR3 is also encoded by other DNA sequences in this sample. The CDR3 DNA reads TGTGCCAGCAGTGAAGGAGCCGGGACTAGCGGGAGTGAGCAGTTCTTC. This sequence encodes CASSEGAGTSGSEQFF. The chain links TRBV2 to TRBJ2-1, with 14 positions matching TRBD2. Germline loops: CDR1 SNHLY, CDR2 FYNNEI. V lost 1 base and J lost 9; bases outside the gene matches: 5. The CDR3 consists of 16 residues.

The CDR3 DNA reads TGTGCCAGCAGCACCCGACAGGGGGAGAAGTACTTC. Translating gives CASSTRQGEKYF. The V call is TRBV9, the J call TRBJ2-4, with 9 bases identical to TRBD1. V lost 4 bases, J lost 14 bases, and 7 bases stayed unmatched. The CDR3 extends over 12 amino acids. Per the germline V gene, CDR1 is SGDLS and CDR2 is YYNGEE. The full variable domain, rest sourced from reference TRBV9 and TRBJ2-4, is DSGVTQTPKHLITATGQRVTLRCSPRSGDLSVYWYQQSLDQGLQFLIQYYNGEERAKGNILERFSAQQFPDLHSELNLSSLELGDSALYFCASSTRQGEKYFGAGTRLSVL.

In its sample, this clone is medium-sized. The rearrangement joins TRBV28 to TRBJ2-1, with 9 positions matching TRBD2. J was trimmed by 4 bases and V by 6 bases; bases with no gene match: 10. Germline lookup yields CDR1 MDHEN and CDR2 SYDVKM. The CDR3 totals 16 residues. The CDR3 DNA reads as TGTGCCAGCAGGGAACTCTCTAGCGGGGCATACAATGAGCAGTTCTTC. Its translation is CASRELSSGAYNEQFF.

The rearrangement joins TRBV7-2 to TRBJ2-7, with D tentatively TRBD1 (6 bases). V lost 1 base, J lost 0 bases, and 13 bases lay in between. The CDR3 contains 16 residues. Germline CDR1 reads SGHTA; CDR2 reads FQGNSA. Written as DNA, the CDR3 is TGTGCCAGCAGCTTAGGAGGACAGACAATCTCCTACGAGCAGTACTTC. The encoded protein is CASSLGGQTISYEQYF.

The rearrangement uses TRBV7-8 and TRBJ2-3, with D possibly matching TRBD2 (6 bases). The CDR3 spans 18 residues. Germline loops: CDR1 SGHVS, CDR2 FQNEAQ. The ends were cut back, 1 base at V and 4 bases at J, with 21 bases in the middle. The CDR3 DNA follows: TGTGCCAGCAGCTTAGGGGGGGTAATGTTGGTGTCGGCAGATACGCAGTATTTT. It encodes CASSLGGVMLVSADTQYF.

The genes are TRBV27 and TRBJ1-1; 7 bases line up with TRBD1. Germline values: CDR1 MNHEY, CDR2 SMNVEV (reference sequence). Trimming took 0 bases from V and 4 from J; bases not matched to a gene: 2. The CDR3 contains 14 residues. The CDR3 reads CASSLSRGVTEAFF. As DNA, the CDR3 is TGTGCCAGCAGTTTATCCAGGGGGGTCACTGAAGCTTTCTTT.

The rearrangement uses TRBV6-5 and TRBJ1-4; weak D call: TRBD1 (6 bases). In germline, CDR1 is MNHEY, CDR2 SVGAGI. V gave up 11 bases and J gave up 8 bases, with 21 bases separating them. This CDR3 region has 14 residues. CDR3 loop: CASSGTIKKEKLFF. The DNA for the CDR3 is TGTGCCTCCTCAGGGACAATTAAAAAAGAAAAACTGTTTTTT.